A single count supports the clone carrying this T cell receptor (beta chain). Repertoires were generated with immunoSEQ multiplex PCR, while TCRdb's copy carries only in-frame clones and drops some. The sample records roughly 100,000 clones, around 90% being singletons. Germline V gives CDR1 KGHSH, CDR2 LQKENI. V dropped 3 bases and J dropped 1 base, with 12 bases sitting between them. The CDR3 consists of 15 residues. These data are taken from a study of T cell changes during pregnancy in multiple sclerosis. This receptor was taken from a female donor with multiple sclerosis, enrolled in a pregnancy study. The source material was peripheral blood, sampled after pregnancy. The rearrangement links TRBV18 to TRBJ1-1; tentatively, D is TRBD1 (6 bases). CDR3 in amino acids: CASSPRTVGNTEAFF. In nucleotides, the CDR3 is TGTGCCAGCTCACCTAGGACAGTAGGGAACACTGAAGCTTTCTTT.